Listed below are T cell receptor beta chains from one sample, sequenced in a study of blood T cell repertoires in COVID-19. This table comes from immunoSEQ multiplex PCR, and its TCRdb copy is limited to in-frame clones, with some not included. Altogether more than 110,000 clones are present, under 90% being singletons, with the ten largest covering about 40%. Sample: peripheral blood. The receptors derive from a human donor in a cohort sampled during active COVID-19. The CDR3 runs from the conserved cysteine through the conserved F or W. The D gene is left open where the match is weak. For some rows the clone size is stated as once, few or many, or as a class when expanded; others skip it.

-	TRBV5-1	14	TRBJ1-1	-	CASSLAVMNTEAFF	TGCGCCAGCAGCTTGGCAGTGATGAACACTGAAGCTTTCTTT
-	TRBV6-2/TRBV6-3	14	TRBJ1-2	few	CASSPPRPRGGYTF	TGTGCCAGCAGCCCCCCACGACCCAGAGGTGGCTACACCTTC
TRBD1	TRBV3-1/TRBV3-2	14	TRBJ2-3	-	CASRGTASTDTQYF	TGTGCCAGCAGAGGGACAGCTAGCACAGATACGCAGTATTTT
TRBD2	TRBV5-4	15	TRBJ2-1	-	CASSPRAGAPNEQFF	TGTGCCAGCAGCCCTAGGGCGGGAGCCCCAAATGAGCAGTTCTTC
TRBD1	TRBV3-1/TRBV3-2	12	TRBJ1-1	-	CASTPGQGEAFF	TGTGCCAGCACTCCGGGACAGGGAGAAGCTTTCTTT
TRBD1	TRBV11-2	14	TRBJ2-7	-	CASSPDRGPYEQYF	TGTGCCAGCAGCCCGGACAGGGGCCCCTACGAGCAGTACTTC
TRBD1	TRBV27	14	TRBJ1-1	-	CASTLQGGYTEAFF	TGTGCCAGCACTCTACAGGGGGGGTACACTGAAGCTTTCTTT
-	TRBV27	15	TRBJ1-2	-	CASSTLGGRFYGYTF	TGTGCCAGCAGTACCCTCGGGGGGCGCTTCTATGGCTACACCTTC
TRBD2	TRBV7-9	15	TRBJ2-3	-	CASSFSAGGANTQYF	TGTGCCAGCAGCTTTTCAGCGGGGGGAGCCAATACGCAGTATTTT
-	TRBV6-5	14	TRBJ1-2	-	CASRPPGLTLGYTF	TGTGCCAGCAGGCCTCCGGGACTGACGTTAGGCTACACCTTC
-	TRBV19	14	TRBJ1-1	-	CASSIVGGNTEAFF	TGTGCCAGTAGTATAGTTGGCGGGAACACTGAAGCTTTCTTT
-	TRBV7-2	15	TRBJ2-5	-	CASSLRGQSRETQYF	TGTGCCAGCAGCTTAAGGGGCCAGTCCCGAGAGACCCAGTACTTC
TRBD2	TRBV3-1/TRBV3-2	12	TRBJ2-5	-	CASSQSSGIQYF	TGTGCCAGCAGCCAATCTAGCGGGATTCAGTACTTC
TRBD1	TRBV6-6	13	TRBJ1-1	-	CASRPTGESEAFF	TGTGCCAGCAGACCGACAGGGGAAAGTGAAGCTTTCTTT
TRBD1	TRBV6-6	12	TRBJ2-5	few	CASRTGAETQYF	TGTGCCAGCAGAACAGGGGCGGAGACCCAGTACTTC
-	TRBV5-1	14	TRBJ2-1	-	CASSLGGSYNEQFF	TGCGCCAGCAGCTTGGGAGGCTCCTACAATGAGCAGTTCTTC
-	TRBV10-2	16	TRBJ1-3	-	CASSEPYRESGNTIYF	TGCGCCAGCAGTGAGCCTTACAGGGAATCTGGAAACACCATATATTTT
TRBD1	TRBV4-1	15	TRBJ1-2	-	CASSQGQGGVYGYTF	TGCGCCAGCAGCCAAGGACAGGGGGGGGTCTATGGCTACACCTTC
TRBD2	TRBV6-2/TRBV6-3	15	TRBJ2-2	-	CASSLSGGNTGELFF	TGTGCCAGCAGCCTTAGCGGGGGGAACACCGGGGAGCTGTTTTTT
TRBD2	TRBV7-7	16	TRBJ2-5	-	CASSLGRGLAKETQYF	TGTGCCAGCAGCTTAGGCAGGGGACTAGCAAAAGAGACCCAGTACTTC
-	TRBV14	13	TRBJ1-2	-	CASSVGIHYGYTF	TGTGCCAGCAGCGTCGGGATTCACTATGGCTACACCTTC
-	TRBV7-2	14	TRBJ2-7	-	CASSSLQSGDEQYF	TGTGCCAGCAGCTCCCTTCAATCGGGGGACGAGCAGTACTTC